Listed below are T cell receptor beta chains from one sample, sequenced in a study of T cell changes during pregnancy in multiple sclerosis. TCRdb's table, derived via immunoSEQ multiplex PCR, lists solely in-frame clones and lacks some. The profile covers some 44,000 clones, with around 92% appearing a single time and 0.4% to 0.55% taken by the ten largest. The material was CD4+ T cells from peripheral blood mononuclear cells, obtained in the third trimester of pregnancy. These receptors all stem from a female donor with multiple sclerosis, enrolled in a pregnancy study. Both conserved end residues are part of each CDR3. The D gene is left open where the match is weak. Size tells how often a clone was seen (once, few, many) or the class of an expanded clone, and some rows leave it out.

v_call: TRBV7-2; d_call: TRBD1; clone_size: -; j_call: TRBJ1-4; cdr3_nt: TGTGCCAGCAGCCCCGGACAGGCATCCGAAAAACTGTTTTTT; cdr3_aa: CASSPGQASEKLFF
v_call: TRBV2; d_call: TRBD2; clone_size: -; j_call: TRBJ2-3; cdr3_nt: TGTGCCAGCAGTGATCAGGGACTAGCGGGTGATACGCAGTATTTT; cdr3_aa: CASSDQGLAGDTQYF
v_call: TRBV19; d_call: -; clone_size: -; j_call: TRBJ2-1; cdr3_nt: TGTGCCAGTAGTATGGTTGCGGGGATTGGGAATGAGCAGTTCTTC; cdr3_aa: CASSMVAGIGNEQFF
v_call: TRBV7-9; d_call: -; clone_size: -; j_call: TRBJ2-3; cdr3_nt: TGTGCCAGCAGTCGCAGCGGTCTGACAGATACGCAGTATTTT; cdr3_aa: CASSRSGLTDTQYF
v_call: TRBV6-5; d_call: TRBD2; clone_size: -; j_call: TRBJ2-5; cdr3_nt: TGTGCCAGCAGTTACTCCCTAGCGGGAGAAGAGACCCAGTACTTC; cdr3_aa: CASSYSLAGEETQYF
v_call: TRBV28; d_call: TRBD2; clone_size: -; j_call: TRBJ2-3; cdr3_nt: TGTGCCAGCAGTTTATTAGGACTAGCAGATACGCAGTATTTT; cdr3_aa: CASSLLGLADTQYF
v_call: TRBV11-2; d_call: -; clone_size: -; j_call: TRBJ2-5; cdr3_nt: TGTGCCAGCAGCTTAAGTCGGGGAACACAAGAGACCCAGTACTTC; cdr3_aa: CASSLSRGTQETQYF
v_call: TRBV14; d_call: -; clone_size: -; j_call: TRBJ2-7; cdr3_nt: TGTGCCAGCAGAATCTTAAAAATCAGGTCCTACGAGCAGTACTTC; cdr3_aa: CASRILKIRSYEQYF
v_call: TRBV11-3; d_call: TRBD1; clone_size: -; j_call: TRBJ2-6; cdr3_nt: TGTGCCAGCAGCTTTGGAGACAGGGTGGCCGCTGGGGCCAACGTCCTGACTTTC; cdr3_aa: CASSFGDRVAAGANVLTF
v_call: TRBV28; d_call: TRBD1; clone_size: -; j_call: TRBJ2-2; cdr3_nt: TGTGCCAGCAGGGCAAGGGACAGGGGGCGCCCCGGGGAGCTGTTTTTT; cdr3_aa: CASRARDRGRPGELFF
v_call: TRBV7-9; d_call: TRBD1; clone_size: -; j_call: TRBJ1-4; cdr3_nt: TGTGCCAGCAGGGGGACAGGGATTGAGGAAAAACTGTTTTTT; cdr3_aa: CASRGTGIEEKLFF
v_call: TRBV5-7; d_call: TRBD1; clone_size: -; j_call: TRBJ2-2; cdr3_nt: TGTGCCAGCAGGCCACAGGGGCGAGGCACCGGGGAGCTGTTTTTT; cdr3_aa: CASRPQGRGTGELFF
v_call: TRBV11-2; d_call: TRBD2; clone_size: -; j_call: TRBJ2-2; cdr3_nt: TGTGCCAGCAGCTTAGAGACCGGACTAGCGGGGACGGGGAGGACCGGGGAGCTGTTTTTT; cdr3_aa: CASSLETGLAGTGRTGELFF
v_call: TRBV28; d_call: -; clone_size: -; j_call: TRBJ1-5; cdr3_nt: TGTGCCAGCAGTTTTGCGGGGGGAGGGAGCAATCAGCCCCAGCATTTT; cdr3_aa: CASSFAGGGSNQPQHF
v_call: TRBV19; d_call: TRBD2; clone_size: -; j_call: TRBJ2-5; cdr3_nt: TGTGCCAGTAGTACCTTAGCGGGGGAGACCCAGTACTTC; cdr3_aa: CASSTLAGETQYF
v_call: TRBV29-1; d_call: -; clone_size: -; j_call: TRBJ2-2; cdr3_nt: TGCAGCATTCAGGGCACCGGGGAGCTGTTTTTT; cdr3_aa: CSIQGTGELFF
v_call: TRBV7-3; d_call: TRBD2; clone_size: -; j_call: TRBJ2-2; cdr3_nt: TGTGCCAGCAGCCTAACTAGCGGGGTTAACACCGGGGAGCTGTTTTTT; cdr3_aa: CASSLTSGVNTGELFF
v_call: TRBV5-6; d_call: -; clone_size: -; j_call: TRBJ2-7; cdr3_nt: TGTGCCAGCAGCCGACTGTCGGACACTGCTTACGAGCAGTACTTC; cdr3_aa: CASSRLSDTAYEQYF
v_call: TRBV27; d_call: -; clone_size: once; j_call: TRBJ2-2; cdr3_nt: TGTGCCAGCAGTTTCGGCAGGGTCGGTACCGGGGAGCTGTTTTTT; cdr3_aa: CASSFGRVGTGELFF
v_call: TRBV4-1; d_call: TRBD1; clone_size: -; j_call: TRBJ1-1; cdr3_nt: TGCGCCAGCAGCCAGAGGGACAGAAGGAACACTGAAGCTTTCTTT; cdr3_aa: CASSQRDRRNTEAFF
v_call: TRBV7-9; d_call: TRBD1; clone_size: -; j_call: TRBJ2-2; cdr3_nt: TGTGCCAGCAGCCCGACAGGGCAAAACACCGGGGAGCTGTTTTTT; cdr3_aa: CASSPTGQNTGELFF
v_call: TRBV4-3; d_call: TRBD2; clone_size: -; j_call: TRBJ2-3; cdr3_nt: TGCGCCAGCAGCCAAGGGACTAGCGGGATGCGTTGGAGCACAGATACGCAGTATTTT; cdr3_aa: CASSQGTSGMRWSTDTQYF
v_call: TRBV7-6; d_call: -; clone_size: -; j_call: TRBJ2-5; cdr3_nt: TGTGCCAGCAGCCCGGGACTGCGAGGGGAGACCCAGTACTTC; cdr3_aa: CASSPGLRGETQYF
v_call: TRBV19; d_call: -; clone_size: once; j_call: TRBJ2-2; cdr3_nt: TGTGCCAGTAGTATATTGGCAGCGAACACCGGGGAGCTGTTTTTT; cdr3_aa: CASSILAANTGELFF
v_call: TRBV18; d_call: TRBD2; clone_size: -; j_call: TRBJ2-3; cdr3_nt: TGTGCCAGCTCCCGGAACGAAATAGCGGGAGGGCCCCGAGTAAATACGCAGTATTTT; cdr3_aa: CASSRNEIAGGPRVNTQYF
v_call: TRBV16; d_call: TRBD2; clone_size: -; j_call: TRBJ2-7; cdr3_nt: TGTGCCAGCAGCCAACAGCGGGACTACGAGCAGTACTTC; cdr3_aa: CASSQQRDYEQYF
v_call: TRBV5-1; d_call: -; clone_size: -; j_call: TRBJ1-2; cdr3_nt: TGCGCCAGCAGCCCGGGGTATAACTATGGCTACACCTTC; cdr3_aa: CASSPGYNYGYTF
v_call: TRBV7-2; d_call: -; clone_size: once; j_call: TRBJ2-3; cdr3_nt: TGTGCCAGCAGCTTAGTATGGGGCGTTAGCACAGATACGCAGTATTTT; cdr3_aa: CASSLVWGVSTDTQYF
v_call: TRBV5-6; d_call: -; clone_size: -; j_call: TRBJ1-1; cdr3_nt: TGTGCCAGCAGCGTAAACAGGGTTAGCACTGAAGCTTTCTTT; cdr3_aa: CASSVNRVSTEAFF